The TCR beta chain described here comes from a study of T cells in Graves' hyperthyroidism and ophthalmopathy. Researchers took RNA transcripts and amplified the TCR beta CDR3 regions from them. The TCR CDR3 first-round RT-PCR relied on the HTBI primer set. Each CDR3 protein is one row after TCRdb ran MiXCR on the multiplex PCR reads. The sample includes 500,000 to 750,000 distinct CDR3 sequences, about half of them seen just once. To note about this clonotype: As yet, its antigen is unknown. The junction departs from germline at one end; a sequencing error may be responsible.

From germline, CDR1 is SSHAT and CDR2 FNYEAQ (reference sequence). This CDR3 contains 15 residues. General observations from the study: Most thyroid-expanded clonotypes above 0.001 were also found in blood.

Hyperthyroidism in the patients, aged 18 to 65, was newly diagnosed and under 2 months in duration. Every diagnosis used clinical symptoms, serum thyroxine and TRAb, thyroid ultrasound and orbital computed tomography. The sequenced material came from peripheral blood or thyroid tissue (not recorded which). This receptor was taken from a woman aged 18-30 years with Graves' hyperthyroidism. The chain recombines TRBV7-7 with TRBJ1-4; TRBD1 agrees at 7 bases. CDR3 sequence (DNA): TGTGCTAGCAGCCACGGCGAGGGGGCACGAGAAAAACTGTTTTTT. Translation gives CASSHGEGAREKLFF.